The 15 T cell receptor beta chains below come from one sample, sequenced in a study of cytomegalovirus exposure and HLA in healthy donors. The PCR contained 60 Vbeta and 13 Jbeta primers. The table came from immunoSEQ multiplex PCR; TCRdb's copy has only in-frame clones and leaves some out. The repertoire holds 95,000 to 150,000 clones, with around three quarters as singletons. Sequencing was performed on PBMCs. The receptors were sampled from a young man in good health and CMV-seronegative.

This chain joins TRBV7-2 and TRBJ1-1; tentatively, D is TRBD1 (5 bases). The CDR3 is 17 residues long. Trimming removed 2 bases from V and 0 bases from J, with 16 bases in between. Germline V lookup: CDR1 SGHTA, CDR2 FQGNSA. The CDR3 spells CASSLWAEGRMNTEAFF. CDR3 in DNA: TGTGCCAGCAGCTTATGGGCGGAGGGACGAATGAACACTGAAGCTTTCTTT. The entire variable domain, with the rest obtained from reference TRBV7-2 and TRBJ1-1, is as follows: GAGVSQSPSNKVTEKGKDVELRCDPISGHTALYWYRQSLGQGLEFLIYFQGNSAPDKSGLPSDRFSAERTGGSVSTLTIQRTQQEDSAVYLCASSLWAEGRMNTEAFFGQGTRLTVV.

This rearrangement joins TRBV7-2 to TRBJ1-1; D not certain. CDR1 is SGHTA and CDR2 is FQGNSA in the germline V gene. The CDR3 extends over 17 amino acids. The germline V and J ends were trimmed by 3 bases and 2 bases, with 19 bases remaining between them. CDR3 sequence (DNA): TGTGCCAGCAGCTTTGGGCAGGTTTCCTACGGAAACACTGAAGCTTTCTTT. Its protein product is CASSFGQVSYGNTEAFF.

This chain joins TRBV5-6 and TRBJ1-1; D is uncertain. This CDR3 is 13 amino acids long. Looked up from germline, CDR1 is SGHDT and CDR2 is YYEEEE. V was cut by 6 bases and J by 7 bases, with 16 bases left in between. CDR3 nucleotides: TGTGCCAGCACTTGGTCGGTACGGGGTGAAGCTTTCTTT. Protein product: CASTWSVRGEAFF. The variable domain in full, with the rest retrieved from reference TRBV5-6 and TRBJ1-1, is DAGVTQSPTHLIKTRGQQVTLRCSPKSGHDTVSWYQQALGQGPQFIFQYYEEEERQRGNFPDRFSGHQFPNYSSELNVNALLLGDSALYLCASTWSVRGEAFFGQGTRLTVV.

The CDR3 sequence is CASSSVPGLAREQYF. The CDR3 DNA is TGCGCCAGCAGCTCCGTCCCGGGACTAGCGCGGGAGCAGTACTTC. This chain links TRBV5-1 with TRBJ2-7; TRBD2 matches 10 bases. CDR1 is SGHRS and CDR2 is YFSETQ in the germline V gene. V shed 3 bases, J shed 7 bases, and the junction held 10 bases outside the gene matches. There are 15 residues in the CDR3.

The chain carries TRBV4-1 and TRBJ2-7; 12 bases map to TRBD2. The CDR3 covers 15 residues. V gave up 5 bases and J gave up 1 base; unmatched junction bases: 3. Germline values: CDR1 MGHRA, CDR2 YSYEKL. Written as DNA, the CDR3 is TGCGCCAGCAGCTACGGGACTAGCGGGTCCTACGAGCAGTACTTC. Translation gives CASSYGTSGSYEQYF.

The gene calls are TRBV7-9 and TRBJ2-1; TRBD2 might be the D (6 bases). V lost 0 bases and J 7 bases, leaving 13 bases between the germline ends. This CDR3 region has 15 residues. In germline, CDR1 is SEHNR, CDR2 FQNEAQ (reference sequence). CDR3 DNA sequence: TGTGCCAGCAGCTTAGCAACGGGGGTAGTGAATGAGCAGTTCTTC. Its translation is CASSLATGVVNEQFF.

V usage is TRBV4-1 and J usage is TRBJ1-4; D is undetermined. The CDR3 totals 14 residues. V shed 2 bases and J shed 3 bases, with 7 bases lying between them. Germline V gene lookup returns CDR1 MGHRA and CDR2 YSYEKL. The CDR3 sequence: CASSQSLSNEKLFF. The CDR3 bases are TGCGCCAGCAGCCAATCACTTTCTAATGAAAAACTGTTTTTT.

This chain joins TRBV30 and TRBJ1-2, with a tentative D call TRBD1 (5 bases). Trimming left V 4 bases short and J 10 bases short, with 16 bases between. The germline CDR1 and CDR2 sequences are GTSNPN and SVGIG (reference sequence). This CDR3 contains 12 residues. The CDR3 loop reads CAWTQTGENYTF. CDR3 DNA sequence: TGTGCCTGGACTCAAACGGGGGAGAACTACACCTTC.

V and J are TRBV28 and TRBJ1-5; tentative D call: TRBD1 (5 bases). CDR3 length: 13 residues. Trimming removed 2 bases at V and 7 bases at J, with 9 bases between. Germline V gene data show CDR1 as MDHEN and CDR2 as SYDVKM. The CDR3 spells CASSLGAVQPQHF. The CDR3 nucleotides read TGTGCCAGCAGTTTAGGGGCTGTGCAGCCCCAGCATTTT.

The genes are TRBV6-6 and TRBJ1-4; D perhaps matches TRBD1 (6 bases). Trimming stripped 4 bases from V and 4 bases from J, with 13 bases between. CDR1 and CDR2 (germline): MNHNY, SVGAGI (reference sequence). The CDR3 is 15 residues long. CDR3: CASSFPGVINEKLFF. CDR3 nucleotides: TGTGCCAGCAGTTTCCCAGGGGTTATTAATGAAAAACTGTTTTTT.

This chain links TRBV7-9 with TRBJ2-7; a weak D match, TRBD2 (6 bases). The J call is doubtful: the DNA matches TRBJ2-5 better. Germline V lookup: CDR1 SEHNR, CDR2 FQNEAQ (reference sequence). CDR3 length: 14 residues. In DNA form, the CDR3 reads TGTGCCAGCAGCCCCCGACTAGTTCAAGAGACCCAGTACTTC. It is translated as CASSPRLVQETQYF.

The chain carries TRBV28 and TRBJ2-7; TRBD1 agrees at 8 bases. V trimming: 7 bases; J trimming: 3 bases; junction bases outside the gene matches: 5. Germline V CDR1 and CDR2: MDHEN, SYDVKM. This CDR3 spans 13 amino acids. The CDR3 DNA reads TGTGCCAGCACGAGGACAGGGCTCTACGAGCAGTACTTC. Translation: CASTRTGLYEQYF.

This clone was counted a single time. This rearrangement joins TRBV2 to TRBJ1-4; D remains unclear. The germline V gene encodes CDR1 SNHLY and CDR2 FYNNEI. Deletions cut 2 bases from V and 3 bases from J, with 4 bases between. This CDR3 has 13 residues. For the CDR3, the DNA is TGTGCCAGCAGTGAATGGCCTAATGAAAAACTGTTTTTT. It is translated as CASSEWPNEKLFF.

The table lists this clone with a few counts. The sample contains more than one DNA sequence encoding this CDR3. The gene calls are TRBV4-3 and TRBJ1-1; D is unresolved. Trimming took off 0 bases at V and 1 base at J, with 15 bases between the two ends. The CDR3 is 17 amino acids. Germline V gene sequence: CDR1 LGHNA, CDR2 YSLEER. The CDR3 loop reads CASSQDISGSPNTEAFF. The CDR3 coding sequence is TGCGCCAGCAGCCAAGATATTTCGGGGAGTCCGAACACTGAAGCTTTCTTT.

The chain links TRBV19 to TRBJ1-1; 12 bases are a match to TRBD1. Per the germline V gene, CDR1 is LNHDA and CDR2 is SQIVND (reference sequence). This CDR3 comprises 17 residues. J was trimmed by 1 base and V by 7 bases; bases with no gene match: 10. This CDR3 reads CASIIRDRGRPNTEAFF. The CDR3 nucleotides read TGTGCCAGTATCATCCGGGACAGGGGGCGTCCGAACACTGAAGCTTTCTTT.